The present T cell receptor beta chain was sequenced within a study of T cell repertoires in cytomegalovirus infection (dated by TCRdb to between 2018 and 2021). Study-wide context: Recently identified HLA-C-restricted CMV epitopes, whose presentation resists viral immunomodulation, were targeted by peptide stimulations together with well-studied HLA-B-restricted epitopes. Donor HLA type was relevant to the analysis, as public TCR beta signatures indicated carriage of CMV infection together with the matching HLA type. What the work shows at the level of the full study, not this receptor alone: The ex vivo response was dominated by HLA-C-restricted CMV-specific TCR beta clonotypes, and the single most frequent clonotype in two of eight donors was supplied by these HLA-C-restricted clonotypes. Cumulative frequency of public TCR beta family members discriminated carriers of CMV infection plus the relevant HLA type in this cohort and an independent roughly 350-donor cohort.

With respect to this clonotype: Its antigen is still unknown. Nothing much larger sits one base from this clone, and base qualities are not available.

The reads were generated on an Illumina HiSeq 1500. In-frame beta chains were kept once TCRdb had trimmed the public reads at Q25 with fastp and called clones with MiXCR. All rows with the same CDR3 protein become a single entry with the most common DNA and genes. The sample table lists tens of thousands of distinct CDR3 sequences, 20% to 25% of them with a count of one. The top ten clonotypes cover over 85% of the sample. Sample treatment or condition, as interpreted from the label and publication: in vitro stimulation with specific CMV peptide epitopes to enrich CMV-specific T cells. The CDR3 holds 14 amino acids from the cysteine to the phenylalanine. The kept DNA is CDR3 alone, 42 bases in frame from the first base. The germline V gene yields SGHRS for CDR1 and YFSETQ for CDR2. Trimming takes 3 bases from V and 3 bases from J, and the germline ends sit 12 bases apart.

The chain couples TRBV5-1 to TRBJ1-2; too little of a D gene remains to name it. The origin of this receptor is a human donor in good health (CMV status not recorded). Some clones in this sample may be carry-over from other donors' samples. The input for sequencing was CD8+ T cells from cultured PBMCs, taken from culture after CMV antigen stimulation. The DNA sequence reads TGCGCCAGCAGCTCGAATAGGTTGGACTATGGCTACACCTTC. The translation is CASSSNRLDYGYTF.